The rows below give T cell receptor beta chains drawn from one sample of a study of T-cell reconstitution after alpha-beta-depleted transplantation in children. TCRdb re-derived calls from the PCR reads in MiXCR, one entry per CDR3 protein. The sample yields approximately 1,000,000 distinct CDR3 sequences, 25% to 30% seen once. The material sequenced was PBMCs, mostly from graft donor cells, taken 360 days after TCRalphabeta/CD19-depleted stem cell transplant. The receptor source for this set is a boy under two years old who had a stem cell transplant for SCID, so the T cells may come from the graft donor. Each CDR3 is given with its conserved first and last residue. A D gene is named only where the DNA matches it firmly. For some rows the clone size is stated as once, few or many, or as a class when expanded; others skip it.

TRBV28	TRBJ2-7	TRBD1	NA	14	TGTGCCAGCAGTTGGGACAGGGGGACTAGGTGGCAGTACTTC	CASSWDRGTRWQYF
TRBV5-1	TRBJ1-1	NA	NA	14	TGCGCCAGCAGAAGTAGGGTGGGAGGCACTGAAGCTTTCTTT	CASRSRVGGTEAFF
TRBV4-2	TRBJ1-4	NA	NA	17	TGTGCCAGCAGCCAAGATGGATCGGAACCGGGCCAAGAAAAACTGTTTTTT	CASSQDGSEPGQEKLFF
TRBV7-2	TRBJ2-7	NA	many	12	TGTGCCAGCAGCTTAGCAAGGTACGAGCAGTACTTC	CASSLARYEQYF
TRBV29-1	TRBJ2-1	NA	once	13	TGCAGCGTTGACGGCCGGACCTACAATGAGCAGTTCTTC	CSVDGRTYNEQFF
TRBV5-1	TRBJ2-3	NA	NA	15	TGCGCCAGCAGCTTGGGACTCAAACGCACAGATACGCAGTATTTT	CASSLGLKRTDTQYF
TRBV20-1	TRBJ1-3	NA	few	14	TGCAGTGCCTCAGCCGGGGTCGGTGGAAACACCATATATTTT	CSASAGVGGNTIYF
TRBV12-3/TRBV12-4	TRBJ2-3	TRBD2	NA	17	TGTGCCAGCAGTTTAAACCAGGCTAGCGGGTGCTCAGATACGCAGTATTTT	CASSLNQASGCSDTQYF
TRBV5-1	TRBJ2-7	NA	few	15	TGCGCCAGCAGCTTGGTGGGACCGAACGCCTACGAGCAGTACTTC	CASSLVGPNAYEQYF
TRBV7-3	TRBJ2-1	NA	NA	15	TGTGCCAGCAGGGCGGTAGGAGGGAAAGGGGGTGAGCAGTTCTTC	CASRAVGGKGGEQFF
TRBV12-3/TRBV12-4	TRBJ2-7	NA	NA	14	TGTGCCAGCAGTTTATTGTTGGGTCCTCTGGGGCAGTACTTC	CASSLLLGPLGQYF
TRBV18	TRBJ1-1	NA	once	16	TGTGCCAGCTCACCAATGTCTCGGGGAGCGAACACTGAAGCTTTCTTT	CASSPMSRGANTEAFF
TRBV5-1	TRBJ1-1	NA	few	15	TGCGCCAGCAGCTTGGGGAAGGGAAGTAACACTGAAGCTTTCTTT	CASSLGKGSNTEAFF
TRBV19	TRBJ2-7	NA	few	18	TGTGCCAGTAGTACTACCTTAATCGCCAAGCGGCACTCCTACGAGCAGTACTTC	CASSTTLIAKRHSYEQYF
TRBV12-3/TRBV12-4	TRBJ2-3	TRBD2	NA	14	TGTGCCAGCATCATAGCGGGGATCTGGGATACGCAGTATTTT	CASIIAGIWDTQYF
TRBV15	TRBJ2-3	TRBD1	NA	15	TGTGCCACCAGCCATACTAAGACAGGGCCAGATACGCAGTATTTT	CATSHTKTGPDTQYF
TRBV20-1	TRBJ2-3	NA	many	12	TGCAGTGCAAAAAAGCGGGCCACACGGGGGTATTTT	CSAKKRATRGYF
TRBV6-2/TRBV6-3	TRBJ2-7	NA	few	14	TGTGCCAGCAGTTACTCGGGCAGGGACCACGAGCAGTACTTC	CASSYSGRDHEQYF
TRBV27	TRBJ2-2	NA	few	13	TGTGCCAGCAGTTTTGCCCGCCCTGGGGAGCTGTTTTTT	CASSFARPGELFF
TRBV4-1	TRBJ1-6	NA	once	12	TGCGCCAGCAGCCAAGTAGGCTCACCCCTCCACTTT	CASSQVGSPLHF
TRBV7-8	TRBJ2-3	TRBD2	NA	17	TGTGCCAGCAGCCCCCGGACTAGCGGGGGGAGCACAGATACGCAGTATTTT	CASSPRTSGGSTDTQYF
TRBV7-6	TRBJ1-2	NA	NA	15	TGTGCCAGCAGCTTACTCCCGGCAGGGGAAAATGGCTACACCTTC	CASSLLPAGENGYTF
TRBV7-9	TRBJ1-1	NA	many	15	TGTGCCAGCAGCGGAGGGTGGTCGGCGAATACTGAAGCTTTCTTT	CASSGGWSANTEAFF
TRBV12-3/TRBV12-4	TRBJ2-2	NA	NA	15	TGTGCCAGCCTCCGGACAGCATCGAACACCGGGGAGCTGTTTTTT	CASLRTASNTGELFF
TRBV6-1	TRBJ2-1	TRBD2	NA	16	TGTGCCAGCAGCATAACGGGGGGGCGCTCCTACAATGAGCAGTTCTTC	CASSITGGRSYNEQFF
TRBV9	TRBJ2-5	NA	few	15	TGTGCCAGCAGCGTAGCTTCATTGCTCCAAGAGACCCAGTACTTC	CASSVASLLQETQYF
TRBV7-2	TRBJ2-7	TRBD1	few	16	TGTGCCAGCAACCTATGGACAGGTGGGAAATCCTACGAGCAGTACTTC	CASNLWTGGKSYEQYF